The 26 T cell receptor beta chains in this list originate from one sample, sequenced in a study of regulatory T cells in long-lasting Graves disease. The sample's time point: newly diagnosed GD, antithyroid drugs for less than 3 months. PBMC-extracted RNA yielded the TCR library. Arm-PCR of CDR3 regions and iRepertoire HTBI primers were the basis on which TCR beta libraries were built. From the multiplex PCR reads, TCRdb called clonotypes with MiXCR, one entry per CDR3 protein. The table records about 500,000 distinct CDR3 sequences, about 12% of them present only once. The same sample was also studied in work on T cells in Graves' hyperthyroidism and ophthalmopathy.

The specimen comprised peripheral blood mononuclear cells (PBMCs), sampled at new diagnosis, from a patient treated with antithyroid drugs. These receptors came from a woman aged 25-40 years with Graves disease.

On this clonotype: Possible read error: a much larger clone is one base away. The CDR3 region has the DNA TGTGCCAGCTTACCCAGGACCCAGTCCAATGGTGAAAAACTGTTTTTT. Amino acid sequence: CASLPRTQSNGEKLFF. The rearrangement joins TRBV6-2 or TRBV6-3 to TRBJ1-4; no firm D call. Germline V lookup: CDR1 MNHEY, CDR2 SVGEGT. The germline V and J ends were trimmed by 8 bases and 7 bases, with 23 bases remaining between them. The CDR3 loop spans 16 amino acids.

This clonotype was found many times. The V gene is TRBV30, the J gene TRBJ1-2; 9 bases agree with TRBD1. The ends lost 7 bases at V and 2 bases at J; junction bases unmatched: 8. This CDR3 comprises 14 residues. Germline V gives CDR1 GTSNPN, CDR2 SVGIG (reference sequence). The CDR3 loop is CASTGGSSNYGYTF. The CDR3 bases are TGTGCCTCGACAGGGGGTTCATCGAACTATGGCTACACCTTC.

This clonotype was seen at least ten times. The chain has TRBV9 and TRBJ2-1; a weak D match, TRBD2 (5 bases). Germline V gene data show CDR1 as SGDLS and CDR2 as YYNGEE. V was pared by 0 bases and J by 2 bases, with 9 bases between. This CDR3 is built from 15 residues. DNA for the CDR3: TGTGCCAGCAGCGTAGTGGCTAGCCCCTACAATGAGCAGTTCTTC. Amino acids: CASSVVASPYNEQFF.

This clonotype was picked up many times. The rearrangement uses TRBV28 and TRBJ1-1, with D uncertain. CDR1 is MDHEN, CDR2 SYDVKM, per germline. The CDR3 is 14 residues long. The V end was cut by 5 bases, the J end by 0 bases, with 10 bases between. The CDR3 DNA is TGTGCCAGCAGTACAATTAGGGTGAACACTGAAGCTTTCTTT. Its translation: CASSTIRVNTEAFF.

Ten or more counts support this clonotype. The V and J genes are TRBV2 and TRBJ2-3; tentatively, D is TRBD1 (7 bases). This CDR3 is built from 15 residues. V was cut by 2 bases and J by 2 bases, with 11 bases left in between. The V gene's germline CDR1 is SNHLY and CDR2 FYNNEI. The CDR3 DNA sequence: TGTGCCAGCAGTGAACAGGGGGGAGACACAGATACGCAGTATTTT. Protein product: CASSEQGGDTDTQYF.

The chain carries TRBV5-8 and TRBJ1-2; 8 positions match TRBD1. V lost 3 bases to trimming and J lost 4 bases; unmatched junction nucleotides: 14. Per the germline V gene, CDR1 is SGHTS and CDR2 is YDEGEE. The CDR3 is 17 amino acids. As DNA, the CDR3 is TGTGCCAGCAGCTCGGGAGGTGGGACAGGACTTCTCTATGGCTACACCTTC. It specifies CASSSGGGTGLLYGYTF.

The table lists this clonotype with a few counts. The chain combines TRBV5-6 with TRBJ2-3; D is ambiguous. V was clipped by 0 bases and J by 1 base, with 12 bases between them. CDR1 and CDR2 (germline): SGHDT, YYEEEE. This CDR3 is built from 16 residues. The CDR3 DNA sequence: TGTGCCAGCAGCTTGGGCCCACCGCAAGGCACAGATACGCAGTATTTT. Translated, it gives CASSLGPPQGTDTQYF.

The J gene is TRBJ2-1, the V gene TRBV7-6; 7 bases are shared with TRBD2. Trimming took 1 base from V and 7 from J; bases not matched to a gene: 10. Germline loops: CDR1 SGHVS, CDR2 FNYEAQ. CDR3 length equals 16 residues. In DNA, the CDR3 is TGTGCCAGCAGCTTAGGGGAGGGTAGAAATTTTAATGAGCAGTTCTTC. It encodes CASSLGEGRNFNEQFF.

This chain connects TRBV4-1 to TRBJ2-3; D is unresolved. In germline, CDR1 is MGHRA, CDR2 YSYEKL. The CDR3 totals 13 residues. Deletions cut 1 base from V and 2 bases from J, with 4 bases between. The CDR3 DNA follows: TGCGCCAGCAGCCAAGTAGTCACAGATACGCAGTATTTT. Its translation is CASSQVVTDTQYF.

CDR3 sequence reads: CASSGVAYNEQFF. The DNA for the CDR3 is TGTGCCAGCAGTGGAGTTGCATACAATGAGCAGTTCTTC. This chain uses TRBV6-2 or TRBV6-3 with TRBJ2-1; D gene uncertain. The CDR3 loop spans 13 amino acids. Looked up from germline, CDR1 is MNHEY and CDR2 is SVGEGT. Trimming removed 5 bases from V and 4 bases from J, with 9 bases in between.

The sample holds a few counts of this clonotype. V gene TRBV9 combines with J gene TRBJ2-1, with D uncertain. Trimming shortened V by 0 bases and J by 0 bases, and 10 bases separated the two germline ends. This CDR3 has 16 amino acids. From germline, CDR1 is SGDLS and CDR2 YYNGEE. CDR3 bases: TGTGCCAGCAGCGTAGGGGGATCTAGCTCCTACAATGAGCAGTTCTTC. Translating gives CASSVGGSSSYNEQFF.

At least ten counts were recorded for this clonotype. The V call is TRBV20-1, the J call TRBJ1-1; 9 bases map to TRBD1. Germline V lookup: CDR1 DFQATT, CDR2 SNEGSKA (reference sequence). This CDR3 spans 14 amino acids. The ends lost 6 bases at V and 1 base at J; junction bases unmatched: 6. CDR3 coding DNA: TGCAGTGCCAGGGACAGGGATAAGAACACTGAAGCTTTCTTT. Translating it yields CSARDRDKNTEAFF.

The chain links TRBV28 to TRBJ1-2; no definite D call. There are 14 residues in the CDR3. V was shortened by 11 bases and J by 4 bases, with 20 bases between the two germline ends. The germline V gene has CDR1 MDHEN and CDR2 SYDVKM. In nucleotides, the CDR3 is TGTGCCTCCAGTCCCCCTTCGGGAGCCTATGGCTACACCTTC. It specifies CASSPPSGAYGYTF.

This clonotype has at least ten counts. The chain uses TRBV7-9 and TRBJ1-1; D is unclear. CDR3 length equals 13 residues. The V end was cut by 5 bases, the J end by 5 bases, with 12 bases between. Germline loops: CDR1 SEHNR, CDR2 FQNEAQ (reference sequence). Here the CDR3 DNA reads TGTGCCAGCAGCCCTCAAAGAGTTACTGAAGCTTTCTTT. Amino acids: CASSPQRVTEAFF. Full variable domain (remainder filled in from reference TRBV7-9 and TRBJ1-1): DTGVSQNPRHKITKRGQNVTFRCDPISEHNRLYWYRQTLGQGPEFLTYFQNEAQLEKSRLLSDRFSAERPKGSFSTLEIQRTEQGDSAMYLCASSPQRVTEAFFGQGTRLTVV.

There are a few counts of this clonotype. The CDR3 DNA reads TGCAGTGCTAGACCCCTTGGACAGGGGGAACAGCCCCAGCATTTT. Translation gives CSARPLGQGEQPQHF. This chain connects TRBV20-1 to TRBJ1-5; TRBD1 matches 10 bases. The CDR3 has 15 amino acids. J lost 7 bases, V lost 2 bases, and 8 bases had no gene match. CDR1 DFQATT and CDR2 SNEGSKA come from the germline V gene (reference sequence).

The sample holds many counts of this clonotype. In DNA form, the CDR3 reads TGTGCCAGTAGTCACCGCGGAGGGCCAAACGAGCAGTACTTC. This codes for CASSHRGGPNEQYF. J is TRBJ2-7 and V is TRBV19, with D possibly being TRBD2 (6 bases). The ends were cut back, 5 bases at V and 5 bases at J, with 16 bases in the middle. From germline, CDR1 is LNHDA and CDR2 SQIVND (reference sequence). This CDR3 is 14 amino acids long.

With respect to this clonotype: A much larger clonotype is one base distant, so this may be a read error. The chain uses TRBV10-3 and TRBJ2-7, with a weak D call TRBD1 (6 bases). This CDR3 has 15 amino acids. The germline gives CDR1 ENHRY, CDR2 SYGVKD. The V gene lost 5 bases and the J gene lost 3 bases, with 17 bases spanning the gap. As DNA, the CDR3 is TGTGCCATCAGTTACATCAGACAGGCCGGCTACGAGCAGTACTTC. Amino acids: CAISYIRQAGYEQYF.

CDR3: CASSLFAVYEQYF. DNA for the CDR3: TGTGCCAGCAGCTTGTTTGCCGTCTACGAGCAGTACTTC. This rearrangement joins TRBV5-6 to TRBJ2-7; D uncertain. CDR3 length: 13 residues. V lost 1 base, J lost 3 bases, and 8 bases lay in between. From germline, CDR1 is SGHDT and CDR2 YYEEEE.

This clonotype was seen a handful of times. This chain connects TRBV7-9 to TRBJ1-4; a weak D match, TRBD1 (6 bases). CDR3 length: 14 amino acids. CDR1 and CDR2 from the germline V gene are SEHNR and FQNEAQ (reference sequence). V lost 5 bases and J 7 bases, leaving 14 bases between the germline ends. CDR3 coding DNA: TGTGCCAGCAGCGAGACAGGAATCGGTGAAAAACTGTTTTTT. It translates to CASSETGIGEKLFF.

This clonotype occurred a few times. The chain couples TRBV7-9 to TRBJ2-3; D remains unclear. V shed 1 base and J shed 2 bases, with 13 bases lying between them. This CDR3 spans 16 amino acids. Germline V lookup: CDR1 SEHNR, CDR2 FQNEAQ (reference sequence). This CDR3 reads CASSLGSSKPTDTQYF. In DNA form, the CDR3 reads TGTGCCAGCAGCTTAGGGTCCTCCAAGCCCACAGATACGCAGTATTTT.

This clonotype has only a few counts. This rearrangement joins TRBV29-1 to TRBJ2-5; D may correspond to TRBD1 or TRBD2 (5 bases each). This CDR3 comprises 20 residues. The V gene lost 1 base and the J gene lost 2 bases, with 29 bases spanning the gap. Germline V CDR1 and CDR2: SQVTM, ANQGSEA. The CDR3 spells CSVEAILDEGYFLGQETQYF. The CDR3 bases are TGCAGCGTTGAAGCCATTCTGGACGAGGGGTATTTTTTGGGGCAAGAGACCCAGTACTTC.

The V call is TRBV30, the J call TRBJ2-1; TRBD2 aligns across 7 bases. Germline-derived CDR1 and CDR2 are GTSNPN and SVGIG (reference sequence). The CDR3 consists of 14 residues. Trimming took 0 bases from V and 6 from J; bases not matched to a gene: 5. The CDR3 loop reads CAWSVGGGSNEQFF. The CDR3 DNA reads as TGTGCCTGGAGTGTTGGAGGCGGGAGCAATGAGCAGTTCTTC.

With respect to this clonotype: It may be a read error: a sequence one base away is much more abundant. The chain is built from TRBV7-2 and TRBJ1-1; 8 nucleotides line up with TRBD1. Germline loops: CDR1 SGHTA, CDR2 FQGNSA. The CDR3 consists of 20 residues. The chain's CDR3 is CASSLELTGRGRVLNTGAFF. DNA of the CDR3: TGTGCCAGCAGCTTAGAATTGACTGGCAGGGGGCGAGTCTTGAACACTGGAGCTTTCTTT.

This clonotype was detected ten times or more. CDR3 DNA sequence: TGCAGTGCTAAGCACTACAATGAGCAGTTCTTC. Translated: CSAKHYNEQFF. The J gene is TRBJ2-1, the V gene TRBV20-1; no clear D gene. The V end lost 4 bases, the J end lost 3 bases, and 4 bases lay between the germline ends. Germline CDR1 reads DFQATT; CDR2 reads SNEGSKA (reference sequence). This CDR3 has 11 residues.

This clonotype was seen many times. V gene TRBV20-1 combines with J gene TRBJ2-7, with a weak D call TRBD2 (6 bases). The CDR3 has 13 residues. CDR1 and CDR2 from the germline V gene are DFQATT and SNEGSKA (reference sequence). With 6 bases removed from V and 3 bases from J, the gap between germline ends came to 15 bases. The CDR3 reads CSAHPGDFYEQYF. The CDR3 DNA reads as TGCAGTGCCCACCCCGGGGACTTCTACGAGCAGTACTTC.

V and J are TRBV6-1 and TRBJ1-1; D not certain. The CDR3 totals 15 residues. The ends were cut back, 6 bases at V and 3 bases at J, with 17 bases in the middle. Germline assignment: CDR1 MNHNS and CDR2 SASEGT. In nucleotides, the CDR3 is TGTGCCAGCAGGCCCCCCGGAGGGTTATACACTGAAGCTTTCTTT. Translating it yields CASRPPGGLYTEAFF.